This TCR beta chain was observed in a study of cytomegalovirus exposure and HLA in healthy donors. The CDR3 extends over 15 amino acids. V gave up 4 bases and J gave up 3 bases; unmatched junction bases: 7. Germline V lookup: CDR1 SGHRS, CDR2 YFSETQ. Researchers ran the PCR with 60 Vbeta and 13 Jbeta primers. Libraries were prepared by immunoSEQ multiplex PCR; TCRdb keeps only in-frame clonotypes and omits some of them. The sample has under 200,000 clones, 78% seen once. The V and J genes are TRBV5-1 and TRBJ2-7, with 10 positions matching TRBD1. The specimen sequenced was PBMCs. The TCR sequence derives from a woman between 50 and 59 years old in good health and CMV-seropositive. CDR3 nucleotides: TGCGCCAGCAGCCTAGGGGGGACAGGGGTCTACGAGCAGTACTTC. This encodes CASSLGGTGVYEQYF.